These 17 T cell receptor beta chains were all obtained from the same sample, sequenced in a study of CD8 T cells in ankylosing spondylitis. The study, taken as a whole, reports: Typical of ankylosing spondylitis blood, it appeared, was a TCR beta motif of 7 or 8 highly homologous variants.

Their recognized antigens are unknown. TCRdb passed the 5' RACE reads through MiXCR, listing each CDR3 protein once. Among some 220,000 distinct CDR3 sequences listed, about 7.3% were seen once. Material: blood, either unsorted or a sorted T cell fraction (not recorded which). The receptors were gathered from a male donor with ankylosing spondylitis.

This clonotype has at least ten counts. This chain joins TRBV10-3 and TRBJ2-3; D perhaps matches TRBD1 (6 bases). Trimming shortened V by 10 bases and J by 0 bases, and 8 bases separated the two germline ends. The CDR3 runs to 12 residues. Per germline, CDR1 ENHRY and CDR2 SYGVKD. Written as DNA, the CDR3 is TGTGCCACCCAGGGGAGCACAGATACGCAGTATTTT. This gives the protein CATQGSTDTQYF.

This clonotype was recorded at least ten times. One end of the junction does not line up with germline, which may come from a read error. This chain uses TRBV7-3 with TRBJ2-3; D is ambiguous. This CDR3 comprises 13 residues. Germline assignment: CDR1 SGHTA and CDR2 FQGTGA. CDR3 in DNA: TGTGCCAGCAGCTCAATAGAAACAGCTACGCAGTATTTT. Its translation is CASSSIETATQYF.

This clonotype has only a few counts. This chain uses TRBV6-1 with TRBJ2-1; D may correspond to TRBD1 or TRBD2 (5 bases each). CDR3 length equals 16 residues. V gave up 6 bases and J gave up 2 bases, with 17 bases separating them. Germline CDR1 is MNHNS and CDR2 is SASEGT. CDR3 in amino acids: CASSPGGEGPYNEQFF. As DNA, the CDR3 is TGTGCCAGCAGCCCCGGCGGAGAGGGACCCTACAATGAGCAGTTCTTC.

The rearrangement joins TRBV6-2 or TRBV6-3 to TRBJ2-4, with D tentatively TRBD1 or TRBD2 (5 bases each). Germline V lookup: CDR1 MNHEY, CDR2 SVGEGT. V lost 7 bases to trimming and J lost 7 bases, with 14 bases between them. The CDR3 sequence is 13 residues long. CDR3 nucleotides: TGTGCCAGCACTGGGGACCCAAACAACATTCAGTACTTC. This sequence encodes CASTGDPNNIQYF.

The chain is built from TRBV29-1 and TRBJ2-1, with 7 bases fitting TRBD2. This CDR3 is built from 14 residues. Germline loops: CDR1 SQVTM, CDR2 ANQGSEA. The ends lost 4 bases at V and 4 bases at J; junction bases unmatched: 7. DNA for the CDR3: TGCAGCGTTGTTGGCGGGAGCCAGTACAATGAGCAGTTCTTC. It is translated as CSVVGGSQYNEQFF.

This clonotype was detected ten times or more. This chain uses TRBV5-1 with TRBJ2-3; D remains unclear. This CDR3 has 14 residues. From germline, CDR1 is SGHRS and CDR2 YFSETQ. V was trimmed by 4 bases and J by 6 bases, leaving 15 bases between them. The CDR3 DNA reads TGCGCCAGCAGCCCTGTTACCCGGGCGGATACGCAGTATTTT. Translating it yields CASSPVTRADTQYF.

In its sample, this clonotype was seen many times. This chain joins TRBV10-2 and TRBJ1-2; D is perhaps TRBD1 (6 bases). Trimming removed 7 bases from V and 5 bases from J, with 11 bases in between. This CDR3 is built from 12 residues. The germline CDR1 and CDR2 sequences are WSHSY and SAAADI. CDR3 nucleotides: TGCGCCAGCAAAACAGGGCGGTATGGCTACACCTTC. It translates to CASKTGRYGYTF.

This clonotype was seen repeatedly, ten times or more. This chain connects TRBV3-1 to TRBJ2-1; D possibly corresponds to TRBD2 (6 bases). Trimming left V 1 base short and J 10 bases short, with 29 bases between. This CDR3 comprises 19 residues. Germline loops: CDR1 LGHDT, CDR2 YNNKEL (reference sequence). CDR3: CASSQVDPLRLGRDQEQFF. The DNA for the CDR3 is TGTGCCAGCAGCCAAGTGGATCCCCTTCGTCTCGGGCGGGATCAGGAGCAGTTCTTC.

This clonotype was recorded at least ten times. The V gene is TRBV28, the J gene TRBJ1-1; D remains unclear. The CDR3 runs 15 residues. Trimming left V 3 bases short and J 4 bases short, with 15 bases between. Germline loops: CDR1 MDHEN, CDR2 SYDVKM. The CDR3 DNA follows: TGTGCCAGCAGTTTGCGTGGAGTAGGGAGCACTGAAGCTTTCTTT. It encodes CASSLRGVGSTEAFF.

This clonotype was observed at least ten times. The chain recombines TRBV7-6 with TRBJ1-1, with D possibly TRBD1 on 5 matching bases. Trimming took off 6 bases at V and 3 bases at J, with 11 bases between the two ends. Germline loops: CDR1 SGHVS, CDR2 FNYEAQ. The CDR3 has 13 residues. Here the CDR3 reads CASRKRGDTEAFF. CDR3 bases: TGTGCCAGCAGGAAAAGGGGCGACACTGAAGCTTTCTTT.

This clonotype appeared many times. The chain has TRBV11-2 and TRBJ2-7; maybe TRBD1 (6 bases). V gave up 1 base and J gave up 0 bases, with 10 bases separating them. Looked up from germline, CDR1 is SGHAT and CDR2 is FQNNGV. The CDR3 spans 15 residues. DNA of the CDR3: TGTGCCAGCAGCTTAGGACAGGCACGCTCCTACGAGCAGTACTTC. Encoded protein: CASSLGQARSYEQYF. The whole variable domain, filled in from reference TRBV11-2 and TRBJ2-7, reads EAGVAQSPRYKIIEKRQSVAFWCNPISGHATLYWYQQILGQGPKLLIQFQNNGVVDDSQLPKDRFSAERLKGVDSTLKIQPAKLEDSAVYLCASSLGQARSYEQYFGPGTRLTVT.

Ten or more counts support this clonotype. DNA of the CDR3: TGCAGCGTTGAGGGGTCAGATACGCAGTATTTT. Its translation: CSVEGSDTQYF. V is TRBV29-1 and J is TRBJ2-3, with no clear D. This CDR3 has 11 amino acids. CDR1 and CDR2 from the germline V gene are SQVTM and ANQGSEA. Between the trimmed V and J ends, which lost 3 bases and 4 bases, there was a span of 5 bases.

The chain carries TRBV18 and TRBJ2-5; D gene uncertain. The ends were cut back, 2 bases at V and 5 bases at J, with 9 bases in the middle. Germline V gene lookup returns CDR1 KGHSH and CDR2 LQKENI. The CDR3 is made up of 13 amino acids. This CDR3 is CASSPELVETQYF. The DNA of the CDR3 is TGTGCCAGCTCACCAGAACTGGTGGAGACCCAGTACTTC. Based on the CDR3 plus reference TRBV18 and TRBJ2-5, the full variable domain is NAGVMQNPRHLVRRRGQEARLRCSPMKGHSHVYWYRQLPEEGLKFMVYLQKENIIDESGMPKERFSAEFPKEGPSILRIQQVVRGDSAAYFCASSPELVETQYFGPGTRLLVL.

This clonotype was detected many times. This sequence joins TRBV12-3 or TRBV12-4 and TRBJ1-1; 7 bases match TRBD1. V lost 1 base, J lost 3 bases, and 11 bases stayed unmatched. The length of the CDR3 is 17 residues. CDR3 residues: CASSLGNRGWGDTEAFF. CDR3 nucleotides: TGTGCCAGCAGTTTAGGCAACAGGGGTTGGGGTGACACTGAAGCTTTCTTT.

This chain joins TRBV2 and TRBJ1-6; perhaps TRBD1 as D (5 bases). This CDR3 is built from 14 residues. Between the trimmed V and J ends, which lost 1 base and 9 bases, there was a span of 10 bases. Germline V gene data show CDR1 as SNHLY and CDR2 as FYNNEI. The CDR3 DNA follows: TGTGCCAGCAGTGAAGGGCAGGGCAGTTCACCCCTCCACTTT. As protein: CASSEGQGSSPLHF.

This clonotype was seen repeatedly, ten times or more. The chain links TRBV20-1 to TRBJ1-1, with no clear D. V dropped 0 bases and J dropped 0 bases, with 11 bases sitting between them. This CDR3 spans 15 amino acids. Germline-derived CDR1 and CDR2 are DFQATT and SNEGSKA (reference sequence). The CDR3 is CSARDRSSMNTEAFF. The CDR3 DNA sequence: TGCAGTGCTAGAGATCGTTCCAGCATGAACACTGAAGCTTTCTTT.

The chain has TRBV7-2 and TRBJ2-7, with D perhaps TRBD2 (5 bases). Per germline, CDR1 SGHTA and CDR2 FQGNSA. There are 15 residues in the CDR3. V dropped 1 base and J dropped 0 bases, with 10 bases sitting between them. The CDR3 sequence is CASSLVASSSYEQYF. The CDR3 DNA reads TGTGCCAGCAGCTTAGTAGCGAGTAGCTCCTACGAGCAGTACTTC.